This T cell receptor beta chain is drawn from a study of cytomegalovirus exposure and HLA in healthy donors. V was shortened by 4 bases and J by 3 bases, with 9 bases between the two germline ends. Germline lookup yields CDR1 SEHNR and CDR2 FQNEAQ (reference sequence). The CDR3 consists of 13 residues. Here immunoSEQ multiplex PCR was the method, and the copy in TCRdb shows in-frame clones only, minus some. This sample has approximately 100,000 clones; around nine tenths occur once, and the top ten carry 2% to 2.5%. This chain joins TRBV7-9 and TRBJ1-1; D remains ambiguous. This receptor was taken from a woman aged 18-29 years in good health and CMV-seronegative. Sequencing input: PBMCs. The CDR3 region has the DNA TGTGCCAGCAGCTCCGACTCGTACACTGAAGCTTTCTTT. The encoded protein is CASSSDSYTEAFF.